The 22 T cell receptor beta chains below come from one sample, sequenced in a study of blood T cell repertoires in COVID-19. Clones were sequenced by immunoSEQ multiplex PCR, and TCRdb holds only the in-frame ones, with some missing. The sample consists of under 250,000 clones, 80% to 90% of them appearing once. Sequencing was performed on peripheral blood. These receptors came from a man aged 50-59 years with acute or convalescent COVID-19.

The J gene is TRBJ2-2, the V gene TRBV11-2; TRBD1 matches at 7 bases. This CDR3 spans 16 amino acids. After removal of 4 bases from V and 6 bases from J, the junction contained 11 bases not matched to a gene. Per the germline V gene, CDR1 is SGHAT and CDR2 is FQNNGV. Written as DNA, the CDR3 is TGTGCCAGCAGCTCTCTCGTCGAGGGGGCGGCCGGGGAGCTGTTTTTT. Its translation: CASSSLVEGAAGELFF.

This chain uses TRBV9 with TRBJ2-1; the match to TRBD1 covers 11 bases. Germline CDR1 and CDR2: SGDLS and YYNGEE. V lost 0 bases and J lost 8; bases outside the gene matches: 7. There are 16 residues in the CDR3. The CDR3 nucleotides read TGTGCCAGCAGCGTAGTCGCGGGACAGGGGGGACATGAGCAGTTCTTC. Translated: CASSVVAGQGGHEQFF.

This chain joins TRBV2 and TRBJ1-1; D gene ambiguous. V lost 5 bases and J 1 base, leaving 11 bases between the germline ends. CDR3 length: 14 amino acids. Looked up from germline, CDR1 is SNHLY and CDR2 is FYNNEI. The CDR3, as DNA: TGTGCCAGCAGTCCGAGATATGAGAACACTGAAGCTTTCTTT. It translates to CASSPRYENTEAFF.

The count of this clone is one. The CDR3, as DNA: TGTGCCAGCAGCCAGAGGACAGTGGGAGACTCACCCCTCCACTTT. Its protein product is CASSQRTVGDSPLHF. This chain uses TRBV14 with TRBJ1-6; D is perhaps TRBD1 (6 bases). CDR1 SGHDN and CDR2 FVKESK come from the germline V gene. The CDR3 contains 15 residues. The V and J ends lost 3 bases and 10 bases respectively, with 16 bases between them.

The table lists this clone with a few counts. The chain combines TRBV12-3 or TRBV12-4 with TRBJ1-3; D uncertain. The CDR3 consists of 11 residues. V gave up 8 bases and J gave up 4 bases, with 6 bases separating them. Here the CDR3 reads CASDWGNTIYF. CDR3 nucleotide sequence: TGTGCCAGCGACTGGGGAAACACCATATATTTT.

The genes are TRBV6-5 and TRBJ1-1; the D is unclear. V lost 7 bases to trimming and J lost 0 bases, with 9 bases between them. CDR3 length: 13 residues. Germline V gene data show CDR1 as MNHEY and CDR2 as SVGAGI. The CDR3 reads CASKGSLNTEAFF. In DNA form, the CDR3 reads TGTGCCAGCAAAGGGAGCTTGAACACTGAAGCTTTCTTT.

Only a few counts were recorded for this clone. The chain employs TRBV4-1 and TRBJ2-1; a possible D gene is TRBD2 (5 bases). The CDR3 is 15 residues long. Germline V gene data show CDR1 as MGHRA and CDR2 as YSYEKL. V lost 3 bases to trimming and J lost 4 bases, with 13 bases between them. The CDR3 reads CASSHALDFYNEQFF. Here the CDR3 DNA reads TGCGCCAGCAGCCACGCCCTGGACTTTTACAATGAGCAGTTCTTC.

The rearrangement uses TRBV10-1 and TRBJ2-5, with a tentative D call TRBD1 (6 bases). Germline V gives CDR1 WNHNN, CDR2 SYGVQD (reference sequence). V gave up 7 bases and J gave up 7 bases, with 16 bases separating them. CDR3 length: 13 residues. This chain's CDR3 is CASTKDQGGTQYF. In DNA form, the CDR3 reads TGCGCCAGCACCAAGGACCAAGGGGGGACCCAGTACTTC.

This clone was recorded a few times. V usage is TRBV9 and J usage is TRBJ2-2; D not resolved. The V and J ends lost 0 bases and 6 bases respectively, with 15 bases between them. Germline assignment: CDR1 SGDLS and CDR2 YYNGEE. The CDR3 spans 16 residues. The CDR3 coding sequence is TGTGCCAGCAGCGTAGCTGTGATCAGGCAGGCCGGGGAGCTGTTTTTT. Translation gives CASSVAVIRQAGELFF.

The V call is TRBV28, the J call TRBJ1-5; 8 bases line up with TRBD1. Per the germline V gene, CDR1 is MDHEN and CDR2 is SYDVKM. This CDR3 is 14 amino acids long. After removal of 8 bases from V and 2 bases from J, the junction contained 5 bases not matched to a gene. The CDR3 nucleotides are TGTGCCAGCTGGACAGGGTTCGGCAATCAGCCCCAGCATTTT. Translated: CASWTGFGNQPQHF.

The rearrangement links TRBV5-5 to TRBJ1-1; 8 bases are shared with TRBD1. The CDR3 consists of 15 residues. The germline V gene encodes CDR1 SGHKS and CDR2 YYEKEE (reference sequence). The trim removed 3 bases at V and 11 bases at J, leaving 15 bases unmatched. The CDR3 sequence: CASSSLWTGMGGAFF. Here the CDR3 DNA reads TGTGCCAGCAGCTCGCTGTGGACAGGGATGGGTGGTGCTTTCTTT.

The rearrangement joins TRBV28 to TRBJ1-5; D not certain. Germline V gene data show CDR1 as MDHEN and CDR2 as SYDVKM. Between the trimmed V and J ends, which lost 2 bases and 6 bases, there was a span of 11 bases. The CDR3 is 14 residues long. CDR3 bases: TGTGCCAGCAGTTTAGCGGGGTTGCGTCAGCCCCAGCATTTT. It specifies CASSLAGLRQPQHF.

The genes are TRBV4-2 and TRBJ2-1, with 16 bases fitting TRBD2. CDR1 and CDR2 (germline): LGHNA, YNFKEQ. Trimming at V came to 4 bases and at J to 6 bases, leaving 9 bases not matched to a gene. The CDR3 loop spans 18 amino acids. The CDR3 is CASSPGSGTSGRGNEQFF. In DNA form, the CDR3 reads TGTGCCAGCAGCCCGGGATCCGGGACTAGCGGGAGGGGCAATGAGCAGTTCTTC.

The chain has TRBV3-1 (or the pseudogene TRBV3-2) and TRBJ2-7; 9 bases fit TRBD2. The CDR3 sequence is 14 residues long. Looked up from germline, CDR1 is LGHDT and CDR2 is YNNKEL (reference sequence). The ends lost 1 base at V and 5 bases at J; junction bases unmatched: 3. The CDR3 DNA is TGTGCCAGCAGCCAAGTTAGCGGGAGCCACGAGCAGTACTTC. It yields the protein CASSQVSGSHEQYF.

The chain recombines TRBV3-1 (or the pseudogene TRBV3-2) with TRBJ2-3, with TRBD2 matching 8 bases. Losses at the gene ends were 4 bases for V and 3 bases for J; bases not matched to a gene: 9. The CDR3 covers 16 residues. CDR1 LGHDT and CDR2 YNNKEL come from the germline V gene (reference sequence). DNA of the CDR3: TGTGCCAGCAGCCCCCGCTCGGGGGGGAGGACAGATACGCAGTATTTT. Translation gives CASSPRSGGRTDTQYF.

The V gene is TRBV11-3, the J gene TRBJ2-7, with D possibly TRBD2 on 6 matching bases. The germline CDR1 and CDR2 sequences are SGHNT and YENEEA. The V end lost 0 bases, the J end lost 3 bases, and 18 bases lay between the germline ends. The CDR3 runs 17 residues. The CDR3: CASSLEAGAPRVYEQYF. As DNA, the CDR3 is TGTGCCAGCAGCTTAGAAGCGGGTGCTCCTCGGGTCTACGAGCAGTACTTC.

The genes are TRBV11-2 and TRBJ2-7; possibly TRBD1 for D (7 bases). Germline lookup yields CDR1 SGHAT and CDR2 FQNNGV. V lost 3 bases and J 2 bases, leaving 14 bases between the germline ends. The CDR3 runs 15 residues. This chain's CDR3 is CASSLEGAGTYEQYF. CDR3 in DNA: TGTGCCAGCAGCTTGGAGGGGGCTGGGACCTACGAGCAGTACTTC.

The chain carries TRBV12-3 or TRBV12-4 and TRBJ2-2; D gene uncertain. The CDR3 is 13 residues long. The V end was cut by 6 bases, the J end by 3 bases, with 8 bases between. This CDR3 reads CASRSQDTGELFF. The CDR3, as DNA: TGTGCCAGCAGGTCCCAGGACACCGGGGAGCTGTTTTTT.

The chain joins TRBV27 to TRBJ1-1; 7 nucleotides align to TRBD1. The CDR3 totals 14 residues. The germline gives CDR1 MNHEY, CDR2 SMNVEV (reference sequence). J was trimmed by 7 bases and V by 7 bases; bases with no gene match: 12. The CDR3 sequence is CASTAGQVNSEAFF. CDR3 bases: TGTGCCAGCACTGCCGGACAGGTCAATAGTGAAGCTTTCTTT.

V is TRBV6-5 and J is TRBJ1-5; D ambiguous. This CDR3 is 14 amino acids long. V lost 0 bases to trimming and J lost 5 bases, with 8 bases between them. CDR1 and CDR2 from the germline V gene are MNHEY and SVGAGI. CDR3 in DNA: TGTGCCAGCAGTTACTCGATGAGGGATCAGCCCCAGCATTTT. Translation: CASSYSMRDQPQHF.

This sequence joins TRBV30 and TRBJ1-5, with D hard to call. The CDR3 covers 13 residues. The V gene's germline CDR1 is GTSNPN and CDR2 SVGIG (reference sequence). V lost 0 bases and J lost 6, with 9 bases in between. The CDR3 region has the DNA TGTGCCTGGAGTGTTTTTAGTCGTCAGCCCCAGCATTTT. Translating it yields CAWSVFSRQPQHF.

V gene TRBV14 combines with J gene TRBJ1-1; 10 nucleotides agree with TRBD1. V lost 6 bases to trimming and J lost 5 bases; unmatched junction nucleotides: 6. Germline assignment: CDR1 SGHDN and CDR2 FVKESK. The CDR3 sequence is 14 residues long. As DNA, the CDR3 is TGTGCCAGCAGTATGACAGGGGGCAGTACTGAAGCTTTCTTT. Its translation: CASSMTGGSTEAFF. Filled out from reference TRBV14 and TRBJ1-1, the complete variable domain reads EAGVTQFPSHSVIEKGQTVTLRCDPISGHDNLYWYRRVMGKEIKFLLHFVKESKQDESGMPNNRFLAERTGGTYSTLKVQPAELEDSGVYFCASSMTGGSTEAFFGQGTRLTVV.